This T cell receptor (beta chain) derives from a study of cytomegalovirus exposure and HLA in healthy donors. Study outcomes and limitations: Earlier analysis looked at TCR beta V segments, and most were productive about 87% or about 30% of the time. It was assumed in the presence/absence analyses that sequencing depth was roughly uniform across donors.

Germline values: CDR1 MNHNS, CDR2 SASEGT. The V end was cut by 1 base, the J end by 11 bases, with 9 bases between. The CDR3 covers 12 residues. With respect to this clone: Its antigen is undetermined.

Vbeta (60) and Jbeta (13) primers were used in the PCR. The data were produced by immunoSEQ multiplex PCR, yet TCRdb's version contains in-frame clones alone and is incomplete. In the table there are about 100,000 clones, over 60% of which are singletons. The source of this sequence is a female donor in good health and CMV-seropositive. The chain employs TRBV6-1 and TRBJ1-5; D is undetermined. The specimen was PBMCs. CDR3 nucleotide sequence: TGTGCCAGCAGTGAAGATGGGCGGGCCCAGCATTTT. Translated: CASSEDGRAQHF.